This entry lists 7 T cell receptor beta chains sequenced from one sample in a study of neoadjuvant nivolumab and ipilimumab in lung cancer. Method: immunoSEQ multiplex PCR; TCRdb's copy keeps in-frame clones and lacks some. The data contain around 20,000 clones, more than 75% of them seen just once; the ten biggest clones take up less than 9%. Here the sequenced sample was tumor tissue, taken after neoadjuvant nivolumab, alone or with ipilimumab, at or shortly before surgery. The source is an adult with non-small cell lung cancer.

J is TRBJ2-1 and V is TRBV5-1; D not certain. CDR3 length equals 13 residues. Germline assignment: CDR1 SGHRS and CDR2 YFSETQ. The germline V and J ends were trimmed by 5 bases and 8 bases, with 14 bases remaining between them. In nucleotides, the CDR3 is TGCGCCAGCAGTTACCGAGCTTCCGATGAGCAGTTCTTC. It encodes CASSYRASDEQFF.

The V gene is TRBV11-3, the J gene TRBJ2-1; D perhaps matches TRBD2 (6 bases). V was shortened by 2 bases and J by 5 bases, with 7 bases between the two germline ends. Germline V lookup: CDR1 SGHNT, CDR2 YENEEA. The CDR3 has 13 residues. CDR3 nucleotide sequence: TGTGCCAGCAGCTTATCTAGCGACAATGAGCAGTTCTTC. It is translated as CASSLSSDNEQFF.

The chain recombines TRBV7-9 with TRBJ1-3; D call uncertain. There are 10 residues in the CDR3. CDR1 is SEHNR, CDR2 FQNEAQ, per germline (reference sequence). V was pared by 5 bases and J by 14 bases, with 10 bases between. This chain's CDR3 is CASSNQEVYF. Here the CDR3 DNA reads TGTGCCAGCAGCAATCAGGAGGTATATTTT.

This chain connects TRBV6-5 to TRBJ1-1, with D possibly TRBD1 on 6 matching bases. V was trimmed by 5 bases and J by 5 bases, leaving 9 bases between them. The CDR3 is made up of 12 amino acids. CDR1 and CDR2 from the germline V gene are MNHEY and SVGAGI. The chain's CDR3 is CASSHRDTEAFF. Written as DNA, the CDR3 is TGTGCCAGCAGTCACAGGGATACTGAAGCTTTCTTT.

Here the CDR3 DNA reads TGTGCCAGCAGCGAACAGGGGGCGGGCACTGAAGCTTTCTTT. Residues: CASSEQGAGTEAFF. V is TRBV9 and J is TRBJ1-1, with 9 bases lining up with TRBD1. Germline V gene sequence: CDR1 SGDLS, CDR2 YYNGEE. The V gene end was trimmed by 3 bases and the J gene end by 4 bases; junction bases not matched to a gene: 4. This CDR3 is 14 amino acids long.

The chain links TRBV7-6 to TRBJ2-1; 10 nucleotides match TRBD2. The J segment lost 8 bases and the V segment lost 1 base, leaving 8 bases of the junction unmatched. Germline CDR1 and CDR2: SGHVS and FNYEAQ. The CDR3 is 16 residues long. The chain's CDR3 is CASSLGLAGNGDEQFF. The CDR3 DNA reads as TGTGCCAGCAGCTTAGGACTAGCGGGTAATGGGGATGAGCAGTTCTTC.

The chain employs TRBV30 and TRBJ1-1; 7 bases are a match to TRBD1. After removal of 4 bases from V and 13 bases from J, the junction contained 9 bases not matched to a gene. Per germline, CDR1 GTSNPN and CDR2 SVGIG (reference sequence). This CDR3 contains 11 residues. In DNA form, the CDR3 reads TGTGCCTGGACGGAAGGGGGCCAAGGTTTCTTT. Residues: CAWTEGGQGFF.